This paragraph covers one T cell receptor (beta chain) sequence. This entry comes from a study of blood T cell repertoires in COVID-19. Overall study context: COVID-19 samples collected from the United States, Italy and Spain covered acute and convalescent phases. The cDNA or gDNA used as material had been derived from T cells, B-cell-depleted T cells, or PBMCs.

Original methodology: Estimates of nucleated cell counts were drawn from the amplification of reference gene primers. Produced via immunoSEQ multiplex PCR; TCRdb's table is partial and in-frame only. That table supplies the V and J calls and clone size; D and trimming were determined from the DNA. The table has about 240,000 clones, about 84% seen once. The sample consisted of peripheral blood. This receptor was taken from a man at least 80 years old with acute or convalescent COVID-19.

CDR3 in amino acids: CASSDRRGETQYF. The DNA of the CDR3 is TGTGCCAGCAGTGACCGAAGGGGCGAGACCCAGTACTTC. The chain couples TRBV2 to TRBJ2-5; the D gene is possibly TRBD1 (5 bases). The germline V and J ends were trimmed by 3 bases and 5 bases, with 10 bases remaining between them. Germline CDR1 SNHLY, CDR2 FYNNEI. The CDR3 contains 13 residues.